These 16 T cell receptor beta chains share one sample of origin, sequenced in a study of OX40 agonist ivuxolimab in advanced cancers. Libraries were built with the immunoSEQ multiplex PCR assay. The immuneACCESS repertoire file appears here via TCRdb, limited to in-frame rearrangements. These files lack a portion of the clones; in checked studies, under half of the deficit traces to unresolved V genes, and the cause of the others is not known. The sample table shows 100,000 to 150,000 clones, and about 90% are seen once. The leading ten clones occupy under 0.95% of the sample. This material consisted of CD4+ or CD8+ T cells sorted from blood, taken in a trial of the OX40 agonist ivuxolimab. The receptors were sampled from an adult with an advanced solid tumor such as melanoma, head and neck, liver or kidney cancer.

The chain links TRBV19 to TRBJ2-3, with TRBD2 as a possible D gene (6 bases). V was clipped by 8 bases and J by 0 bases, with 9 bases between them. From germline, CDR1 is LNHDA and CDR2 SQIVND (reference sequence). CDR3 size: 13 residues. CDR3 nucleotide sequence: TGTGCCAGTGGAGGGCCTAGCACAGATACGCAGTATTTT. Translated, it gives CASGGPSTDTQYF.

The chain recombines TRBV28 with TRBJ2-7, with D uncertain. In germline, CDR1 is MDHEN, CDR2 SYDVKM. Trimming stripped 2 bases from V and 4 bases from J, with 15 bases between. The CDR3 runs 15 residues. CDR3 sequence: CASSLGPAPHYEQYF. In DNA, the CDR3 is TGTGCCAGCAGTTTAGGCCCGGCCCCTCATTACGAGCAGTACTTC.

CDR3 nucleotide sequence: TGCGCCAGCAGCTTGTTAGGGACTAGCGGTGCCACAGATACGCAGTATTTT. This encodes CASSLLGTSGATDTQYF. This sequence joins TRBV5-1 and TRBJ2-3; 11 nucleotides line up with TRBD2. Germline V gene lookup returns CDR1 SGHRS and CDR2 YFSETQ. The V and J ends lost 1 base and 2 bases, in that order; junction bases with no gene match: 6. CDR3 size: 17 residues.

V usage is TRBV18 and J usage is TRBJ1-1; no definite D call. Trimming removed 6 bases from V and 1 base from J, with 18 bases in between. CDR1 and CDR2 (germline): KGHSH, LQKENI. The CDR3 sequence is 16 residues long. The CDR3 spells CASSLSPANANTEAFF. The CDR3 DNA reads as TGTGCCAGCTCCCTATCCCCCGCGAATGCGAACACTGAAGCTTTCTTT.

The rearrangement links TRBV5-4 to TRBJ1-1, with D tentatively TRBD1 (5 bases). V lost 0 bases and J lost 2, with 11 bases in between. This CDR3 comprises 15 residues. Germline-derived CDR1 and CDR2 are SGHNT and YYREEE (reference sequence). In nucleotides, the CDR3 is TGTGCCAGCAGCTTGGGCTCGGGGGTAAACACTGAAGCTTTCTTT. Amino acid sequence: CASSLGSGVNTEAFF. Full variable domain (remainder filled in from reference TRBV5-4 and TRBJ1-1): ETGVTQSPTHLIKTRGQQVTLRCSSQSGHNTVSWYQQALGQGPQFIFQYYREEENGRGNFPPRFSGLQFPNYSSELNVNALELDDSALYLCASSLGSGVNTEAFFGQGTRLTVV.

This chain joins TRBV9 and TRBJ1-3; TRBD1 might be the D (5 bases). This CDR3 contains 15 residues. Trimming left V 4 bases short and J 0 bases short, with 11 bases between. The germline CDR1 and CDR2 sequences are SGDLS and YYNGEE. CDR3: CASSQTGNSGNTIYF. The CDR3 DNA is TGTGCCAGCAGCCAAACAGGAAACTCTGGAAACACCATATATTTT.

The V and J genes are TRBV19 and TRBJ1-5; D is unclear. V lost 2 bases and J lost 0, with 5 bases in between. The CDR3 is 14 residues long. Germline CDR1 and CDR2: LNHDA and SQIVND (reference sequence). The CDR3 nucleotides read TGTGCCAGTAGTATAAAAGGTAGCAATCAGCCCCAGCATTTT. It is translated as CASSIKGSNQPQHF.

The chain recombines TRBV28 with TRBJ2-7, with D tentatively TRBD1 or TRBD2 (5 bases each). The CDR3 has 14 amino acids. Germline CDR1 and CDR2: MDHEN and SYDVKM. V dropped 6 bases and J dropped 4 bases, with 16 bases sitting between them. CDR3 nucleotides: TGTGCCAGCAGCTCCGGGGCAGCGACTTACGAGCAGTACTTC. This codes for CASSSGAATYEQYF.

The chain couples TRBV7-9 to TRBJ2-5, with TRBD1 matching 8 bases. The junction had 7 bases not matched to a gene; V was cut back by 6 bases and J by 4 bases. This CDR3 spans 14 amino acids. CDR1 and CDR2 (germline): SEHNR, FQNEAQ (reference sequence). In nucleotides, the CDR3 is TGTGCCAGCAGTTCCCCAGGGGGCCGAGAGACCCAGTACTTC. Protein product: CASSSPGGRETQYF.

The chain combines TRBV6-4 with TRBJ2-5; D is unclear. Germline CDR1 MRHNA, CDR2 SNTAGT. This CDR3 is built from 16 residues. The ends were cut back, 3 bases at V and 2 bases at J, with 16 bases in the middle. The CDR3 bases are TGTGCCAGCAGTGAATCCCCCGGCGCCGGACAAGAGACCCAGTACTTC. This codes for CASSESPGAGQETQYF.

This chain links TRBV6-1 with TRBJ2-1, with 14 positions matching TRBD2. Germline V lookup: CDR1 MNHNS, CDR2 SASEGT. The V segment lost 4 bases and the J segment 7 bases; nucleotides outside the gene matches: 6. There are 16 residues in the CDR3. The CDR3 DNA reads as TGTGCCAGCAGTGGGGGACTAGCGGGAGTCAGGAATGAGCAGTTCTTC. Protein product: CASSGGLAGVRNEQFF.

The chain is built from TRBV9 and TRBJ2-5; TRBD2 aligns across 9 bases. V gave up 0 bases and J gave up 5 bases; unmatched junction bases: 14. This CDR3 contains 18 residues. Germline V gives CDR1 SGDLS, CDR2 YYNGEE. CDR3 nucleotide sequence: TGTGCCAGCAGCGTAGGAGGGAGTGGTCTAGCGGGGAGGGAGACCCAGTACTTC. It encodes CASSVGGSGLAGRETQYF.

The rearrangement uses TRBV20-1 and TRBJ2-5; D is unclear. Germline assignment: CDR1 DFQATT and CDR2 SNEGSKA (reference sequence). Trimming pared 8 bases from V and 3 bases from J, leaving 7 bases between. This CDR3 has 10 amino acids. CDR3 sequence reads: CSSGEETQYF. The CDR3 coding sequence is TGCAGTTCGGGCGAAGAGACCCAGTACTTC.

The J gene is TRBJ2-7, the V gene TRBV7-2; TRBD1 matches at 7 bases. The CDR3 totals 13 residues. With 4 bases clipped from V and 7 bases from J, the junction kept 7 bases outside the gene matches. Germline values: CDR1 SGHTA, CDR2 FQGNSA. In DNA, the CDR3 is TGTGCCAGCAGCTCCGAGGGGGCGGGTGAGCAGTACTTC. As protein: CASSSEGAGEQYF.

The chain joins TRBV14 to TRBJ1-2; D is unresolved. Trimming pared 1 base from V and 3 bases from J, leaving 15 bases between. The germline gives CDR1 SGHDN, CDR2 FVKESK. The CDR3 sequence is 16 residues long. The CDR3 DNA follows: TGTGCCAGCAGCCAAGTAATTCGTCCCCTATACTATGGCTACACCTTC. Protein product: CASSQVIRPLYYGYTF.

The J gene is TRBJ1-1, the V gene TRBV7-6, with TRBD1 matching over 7 bases. Looked up from germline, CDR1 is SGHVS and CDR2 is FNYEAQ. Germline trimming cut 4 bases from V and 7 bases from J; bases unmatched to any gene: 9. The CDR3 spans 14 residues. The chain's CDR3 is CASSYSDRANEAFF. The CDR3 DNA reads as TGTGCCAGCAGCTACTCAGACAGGGCAAATGAAGCTTTCTTT.